Ten or more counts support the clone carrying this TCR beta chain. This specimen comes from a study of T cells after yellow fever vaccination. V gave up 5 bases and J gave up 7 bases; unmatched junction bases: 9. The CDR3 totals 14 residues. Germline V CDR1 and CDR2: SGHVS, FNYEAQ. 5'RACE template switching added a universal primer site and UMIs to TCR cDNA. MiXCR, applied by TCRdb to the 5' RACE reads, yields one record per CDR3 protein. The sample contains some 350,000 distinct CDR3 sequences, over 3.5% of which appear only once. This TCR came from a man in his late teens or twenties who received the YFV17D yellow fever vaccine. The chain recombines TRBV7-6 with TRBJ1-2; 8 nucleotides align to TRBD1. This specimen was PBMCs, taken 5 days after the yellow fever booster vaccination. The CDR3, as DNA: TGTGCCAGCAGCCCCCAACCAGGGGGCCCTGGCTACACCTTC. Protein product: CASSPQPGGPGYTF.